This T cell receptor beta chain originates from a study of cytomegalovirus exposure and HLA in healthy donors. General observations from the study: Near-uniform donor sequencing depth was presumed by presence/absence analyses. Cytomegalovirus status was reportedly diagnosed by the classifier with high specificity and sensitivity. Accurate predictions that matched the HLA-A and HLA-B alleles of most subjects were reportedly made from TCR beta sequences. Analyzed later, most CMV-associated TCR beta chains appeared HLA-restricted.

Amplification used 60 Vbeta primers and 13 Jbeta primers. Sequenced by immunoSEQ multiplex PCR; TCRdb stores in-frame clones only, minus some. Of about 110,000 clones listed, more than 65% are singletons. This clone turned up a few times. The antigen is unknown. Looked up from germline, CDR1 is MNHNS and CDR2 is SASEGT. Trimming cost V 0 bases and J 3 bases; bases outside gene matches: 1. This CDR3 contains 14 residues. The source material was PBMCs. V usage is TRBV6-1 and J usage is TRBJ2-7; 8 nucleotides match TRBD2. This sequence originates from a boy between 5 and 17 years old in good health and CMV-seronegative. The CDR3 region has the DNA TGTGCCAGCAGTGAAGCAGGGACTAGCTACGAGCAGTACTTC. Protein: CASSEAGTSYEQYF.